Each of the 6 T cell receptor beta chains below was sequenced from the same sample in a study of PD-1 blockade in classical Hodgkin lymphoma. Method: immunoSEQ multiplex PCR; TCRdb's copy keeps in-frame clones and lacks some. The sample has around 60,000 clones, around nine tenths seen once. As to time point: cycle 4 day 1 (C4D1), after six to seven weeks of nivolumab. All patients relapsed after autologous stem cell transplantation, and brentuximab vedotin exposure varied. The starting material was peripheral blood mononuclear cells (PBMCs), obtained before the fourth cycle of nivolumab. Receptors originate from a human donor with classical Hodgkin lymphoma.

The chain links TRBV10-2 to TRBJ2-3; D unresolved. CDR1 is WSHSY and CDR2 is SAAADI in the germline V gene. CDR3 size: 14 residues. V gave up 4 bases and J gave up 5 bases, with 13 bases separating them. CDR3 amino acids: CASSVSRLIDTQYF. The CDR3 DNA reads TGCGCCAGCAGTGTGAGTAGGTTAATAGATACGCAGTATTTT.

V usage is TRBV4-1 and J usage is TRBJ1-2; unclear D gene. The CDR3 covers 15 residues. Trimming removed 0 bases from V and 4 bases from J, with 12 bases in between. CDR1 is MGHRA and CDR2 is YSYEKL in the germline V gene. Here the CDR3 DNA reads TGCGCCAGCAGCCAAGAAGGGCACACATCCTATGGCTACACCTTC. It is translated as CASSQEGHTSYGYTF.

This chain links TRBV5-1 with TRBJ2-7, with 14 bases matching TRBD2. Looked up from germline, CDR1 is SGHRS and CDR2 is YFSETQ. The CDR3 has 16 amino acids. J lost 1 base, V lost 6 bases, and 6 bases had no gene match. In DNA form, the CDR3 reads TGCGCCAGCACCGGGACTAGCGGGAGTGCGTCCTACGAGCAGTACTTC. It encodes CASTGTSGSASYEQYF.

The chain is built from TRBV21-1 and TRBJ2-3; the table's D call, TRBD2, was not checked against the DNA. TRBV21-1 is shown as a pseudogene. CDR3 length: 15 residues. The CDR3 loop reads CASSKGQLATDTQYF. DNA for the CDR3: TGTGCCAGCAGCAAAGGGCAACTAGCGACAGATACGCAGTATTTT.

The CDR3 reads CASSSKGTVDMNTEAFF. Written as DNA, the CDR3 is TGTGCCAGCAGCTCCAAAGGGACAGTCGATATGAACACTGAAGCTTTCTTT. The chain has TRBV7-9 and TRBJ1-1; TRBD1 agrees at 7 bases. From germline, CDR1 is SEHNR and CDR2 FQNEAQ (reference sequence). There are 17 residues in the CDR3. V shed 4 bases, J shed 0 bases, and the junction held 11 bases outside the gene matches.

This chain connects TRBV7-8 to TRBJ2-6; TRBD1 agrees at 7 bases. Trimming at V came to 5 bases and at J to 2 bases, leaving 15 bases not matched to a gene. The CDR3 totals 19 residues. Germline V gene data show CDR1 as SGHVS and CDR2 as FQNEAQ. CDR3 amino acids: CASSLTLKGALAGANVLTF. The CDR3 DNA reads TGTGCCAGCAGCCTGACCTTAAAGGGGGCTCTAGCTGGGGCCAACGTCCTGACTTTC.